The clone carrying this T cell receptor beta chain was seen a handful of times. What it binds is unknown. This record belongs to a study of cytotoxic CD8 clonotypes in ibrutinib-treated CLL. The study, taken as a whole, reports: Under treatment, the uncommon public clonotypes either contracted or remained stable.

CDR1 SGHAT and CDR2 FQNNGV come from the germline V gene. V lost 5 bases and J 13 bases, leaving 14 bases between the germline ends. The CDR3 has 11 amino acids. Using immunoSEQ multiplex PCR, the repertoire was profiled, and TCRdb retains in-frame clones only, with some absent. The sample has 300,000 or so clones; 60% to 80% are singletons. The V gene is TRBV11-2, the J gene TRBJ2-5; TRBD2 might be the D (5 bases). The origin of this receptor is a human donor with chronic lymphocytic leukemia. The sample consisted of PBMCs, taken after 36 months of ibrutinib treatment. CDR3 sequence reads: CASSLTSSRYF. The DNA of the CDR3 is TGTGCCAGCAGCCTTACTAGTAGTCGGTACTTC. The full variable domain, completed using reference TRBV11-2 and TRBJ2-5, is EAGVAQSPRYKIIEKRQSVAFWCNPISGHATLYWYQQILGQGPKLLIQFQNNGVVDDSQLPKDRFSAERLKGVDSTLKIQPAKLEDSAVYLCASSLTSSRYFGPGTRLLVL.